Listed here is a single T cell receptor beta chain. Profiled with immunoSEQ multiplex PCR; TCRdb holds only in-frame clones, not every one. Of 60,000 to 80,000 clones listed, about 88% are singletons. The source of the sample is a study of blood T cell repertoires in COVID-19. The source material was peripheral blood. This TCR derives from a man aged 65-85 years with acute or convalescent COVID-19.

CDR3 nucleotides: TGTGCCAGCTCACCACTCCAGGGGGGCACTGAAGCTTTCTTT. Protein product: CASSPLQGGTEAFF. This chain joins TRBV18 and TRBJ1-1; TRBD1 matches 7 bases. Germline V gene data show CDR1 as KGHSH and CDR2 as LQKENI. With 1 base clipped from V and 4 bases from J, the junction kept 3 bases outside the gene matches. The CDR3 runs to 14 residues.